Presented here are 22 T cell receptor beta chains from one specimen sequenced in a study of PD-1 blockade in mismatch repair-deficient tumors. Clones were sequenced by immunoSEQ multiplex PCR, and TCRdb holds only the in-frame ones, with some missing. The data hold about 110,000 clones, with 65% to 80% observed a single time. Sequences were derived from peripheral blood, sampled roughly 60 weeks after starting pembrolizumab. The receptor set was obtained from an adult with mismatch repair-deficient cancer.

The chain recombines TRBV7-2 with TRBJ2-2; 7 bases match TRBD1. Germline assignment: CDR1 SGHTA and CDR2 FQGNSA. This CDR3 is 15 amino acids long. V was pared by 4 bases and J by 4 bases, with 6 bases of the junction left unmatched. DNA of the CDR3: TGTGCCAGCAGCTATCGACAGGGAAGCACCGGGGAGCTGTTTTTT. Translated, it gives CASSYRQGSTGELFF.

The chain is built from TRBV13 and TRBJ2-7, with TRBD2 matching 9 bases. This CDR3 comprises 16 residues. V gave up 2 bases and J gave up 2 bases; unmatched junction bases: 7. The germline CDR1 and CDR2 sequences are PRHDT and FYEKMQ (reference sequence). The CDR3, as DNA: TGTGCCAGCAGCTTACCGGGACTAGCTATCACCTACGAGCAGTACTTC. It codes for CASSLPGLAITYEQYF.

The chain recombines TRBV6-5 with TRBJ2-5; D is perhaps TRBD1 or TRBD2 (5 bases each). CDR1 is MNHEY, CDR2 SVGAGI, per germline. V was clipped by 4 bases and J by 4 bases, with 16 bases between them. The CDR3 length is 15 residues. The CDR3 is CASSSPGPGGETQYF. Here the CDR3 DNA reads TGTGCCAGCAGTTCTCCAGGTCCTGGGGGAGAGACCCAGTACTTC.

V is TRBV6-6 and J is TRBJ1-1; no clear D gene. Trimming pared 4 bases from V and 1 base from J, leaving 7 bases between. Germline CDR1 and CDR2: MNHNY and SVGAGI (reference sequence). The CDR3 loop spans 13 amino acids. The CDR3 sequence: CASSSAANTEAFF. The CDR3 nucleotides are TGTGCCAGCAGTTCGGCGGCGAACACTGAAGCTTTCTTT.

This chain links TRBV12-5 with TRBJ1-5, with TRBD1 matching 7 bases. Germline CDR1 LGHNT, CDR2 FRNRAP. The CDR3 loop spans 20 amino acids. With 4 bases clipped from V and 5 bases from J, the junction kept 23 bases outside the gene matches. CDR3 protein: CASGSPFIYQGGESYQPQHF. The CDR3, as DNA: TGTGCTAGTGGTTCGCCCTTCATATACCAGGGGGGAGAGAGCTATCAGCCCCAGCATTTT.

This chain links TRBV27 with TRBJ2-5; 8 nucleotides match TRBD1. CDR3 length: 15 residues. Trimming took 6 bases from V and 3 from J; bases not matched to a gene: 9. The germline gives CDR1 MNHEY, CDR2 SMNVEV (reference sequence). The CDR3 loop is CASRRTGRLKETQYF. DNA for the CDR3: TGTGCCAGCAGAAGGACAGGGCGACTCAAAGAGACCCAGTACTTC.

The chain joins TRBV9 to TRBJ2-1; a weak D match, TRBD2 (6 bases). The length of the CDR3 is 14 residues. V shed 2 bases and J shed 3 bases, with 9 bases lying between them. Looked up from germline, CDR1 is SGDLS and CDR2 is YYNGEE. Written as DNA, the CDR3 is TGTGCCAGCAGCGTCTCGGACTACTACAATGAGCAGTTCTTC. Protein sequence: CASSVSDYYNEQFF.

The table lists this clone with a count of one. The chain joins TRBV7-8 to TRBJ1-4, with D possibly TRBD1 on 6 matching bases. Trimming took 1 base from V and 6 from J, leaving 12 bases between them. The CDR3 runs 15 residues. Germline CDR1 reads SGHVS; CDR2 reads FQNEAQ. CDR3 loop: CASSLGGAGDEKLFF. The CDR3 DNA sequence: TGTGCCAGCAGCTTAGGGGGGGCAGGGGATGAAAAACTGTTTTTT. The full variable domain, in which reference TRBV7-8 and TRBJ1-4 provide the parts outside the CDR3, is GAGVSQSPRYKVAKRGQDVALRCDPISGHVSLFWYQQALGQGPEFLTYFQNEAQLDKSGLPSDRFFAERPEGSVSTLKIQRTQQEDSAVYLCASSLGGAGDEKLFFGSGTQLSVL.

The rearrangement links TRBV4-1 to TRBJ2-7; the D is unclear. CDR1 MGHRA and CDR2 YSYEKL come from the germline V gene. Trimming stripped 1 base from V and 2 bases from J, with 12 bases between. CDR3 length: 15 amino acids. The CDR3 loop reads CASSQVSSSPYEQYF. The CDR3 bases are TGCGCCAGCAGCCAAGTGTCGTCCAGCCCCTACGAGCAGTACTTC.

This clone was seen a few times. The V gene is TRBV7-9, the J gene TRBJ2-5; 10 bases agree with TRBD2. Germline V gives CDR1 SEHNR, CDR2 FQNEAQ (reference sequence). The CDR3 length is 16 residues. Losses at the gene ends were 4 bases for V and 4 bases for J; bases not matched to a gene: 9. CDR3 region: CASSYLAGGFTETQYF. Here the CDR3 DNA reads TGTGCCAGCAGCTACTTAGCGGGAGGTTTCACAGAGACCCAGTACTTC.

This chain links TRBV19 with TRBJ2-4; D is possibly TRBD2 (6 bases). CDR1 is LNHDA, CDR2 SQIVND, per germline (reference sequence). With 4 bases removed from V and 6 bases from J, the gap between germline ends came to 16 bases. The CDR3 covers 15 residues. The CDR3 here is CASSSPGGIGNIQYF. The DNA of the CDR3 is TGTGCCAGTAGTAGCCCTGGGGGGATTGGAAACATTCAGTACTTC.

The CDR3 bases are TGTGCCAGCAGCCGCAGGTCGAACCAACCCGAGCAGTACTTC. Encoded protein: CASSRRSNQPEQYF. The chain uses TRBV9 and TRBJ2-7, with no clear D. The germline V gene has CDR1 SGDLS and CDR2 YYNGEE. V shed 4 bases and J shed 6 bases, with 17 bases lying between them. CDR3 length: 14 amino acids.

V gene TRBV5-8 combines with J gene TRBJ2-1, with D maybe TRBD1 (5 bases). Germline V gene sequence: CDR1 SGHTS, CDR2 YDEGEE. The CDR3 sequence is 15 residues long. Trimming took 4 bases from V and 4 from J, leaving 15 bases between them. Here the CDR3 reads CASSLDHQGYNEQFF. DNA for the CDR3: TGTGCCAGCAGCCTCGACCACCAGGGTTACAATGAGCAGTTCTTC.

CDR3 protein: CASSPDYTRNNEQFF. As DNA, the CDR3 is TGCGCCAGCAGCCCTGACTACACAAGGAACAATGAGCAGTTCTTC. This sequence joins TRBV4-3 and TRBJ2-1; tentatively, D is TRBD2 (5 bases). Trimming left V 4 bases short and J 5 bases short, with 15 bases between. The CDR3 spans 15 residues. Germline loops: CDR1 LGHNA, CDR2 YSLEER.

This clone was recorded once. The V gene is TRBV4-1, the J gene TRBJ1-2; the match to TRBD1 covers 9 bases. This CDR3 is built from 16 residues. Germline V gives CDR1 MGHRA, CDR2 YSYEKL. J was trimmed by 7 bases and V by 0 bases; bases with no gene match: 9. CDR3: CASSQEGGTGSPGYTF. The CDR3 DNA reads as TGCGCCAGCAGCCAAGAAGGGGGGACAGGGTCCCCTGGCTACACCTTC.

The chain couples TRBV27 to TRBJ2-5, with 7 bases matching TRBD2. The CDR3 covers 16 residues. Germline loops: CDR1 MNHEY, CDR2 SMNVEV (reference sequence). With V trimmed by 6 bases and J by 4 bases, 14 bases remained unmatched. For the CDR3, the DNA is TGTGCCAGCAGCCCGTGGCGAACTAGCGATAGAGAGACCCAGTACTTC. Translating it yields CASSPWRTSDRETQYF.

This clone has a handful of counts. V and J are TRBV6-1 and TRBJ1-1; possible D gene TRBD1, 6 bases. The CDR3 has 14 residues. Trimming took 6 bases from V and 0 from J, leaving 11 bases between them. Germline V gives CDR1 MNHNS, CDR2 SASEGT. DNA of the CDR3: TGTGCCAGCAGGACAGGCAAAATGAACACTGAAGCTTTCTTT. It specifies CASRTGKMNTEAFF.

The CDR3 nucleotides are TGTGCCAGCGATGAACAGGGAGGCACAGATACGCAGTATTTT. Protein product: CASDEQGGTDTQYF. The J gene is TRBJ2-3, the V gene TRBV6-5, with D possibly being TRBD1 (6 bases). Between the trimmed V and J ends, which lost 8 bases and 1 base, there was a span of 13 bases. Per the germline V gene, CDR1 is MNHEY and CDR2 is SVGAGI. CDR3 length: 14 residues.

The chain uses TRBV4-2 and TRBJ1-2; maybe TRBD1 (5 bases). CDR3 size: 15 residues. Germline V CDR1 and CDR2: LGHNA, YNFKEQ. Deletions cut 4 bases from V and 3 bases from J, with 15 bases between. CDR3 protein: CASSPPQTGDYGYTF. The CDR3 DNA reads as TGTGCCAGCAGCCCTCCTCAAACAGGAGACTATGGCTACACCTTC.

The V call is TRBV28, the J call TRBJ2-5, with a possible D match to TRBD1 (5 bases). V lost 5 bases and J lost 4, with 20 bases in between. The CDR3 has 16 residues. CDR1 and CDR2 (germline): MDHEN, SYDVKM. CDR3 nucleotides: TGTGCCAGCAGTAGCCCTTTGGCAGGGAAAATAGAGACCCAGTACTTC. It encodes CASSSPLAGKIETQYF.

The genes are TRBV6-5 and TRBJ1-1, with TRBD1 identical over 7 bases. CDR1 is MNHEY and CDR2 is SVGAGI in the germline V gene. V was clipped by 8 bases and J by 7 bases; unmatched bases: 4. This CDR3 has 11 residues. Written as DNA, the CDR3 is TGTGCCAGCCTCAGGGGGGGTGAAGCTTTCTTT. It encodes CASLRGGEAFF.

This clone has just one count. The chain employs TRBV18 and TRBJ2-2; 9 nucleotides align to TRBD2. This CDR3 comprises 18 residues. Germline values: CDR1 KGHSH, CDR2 LQKENI. After removal of 3 bases from V and 0 bases from J, the junction contained 8 bases not matched to a gene. CDR3 bases: TGTGCCAGCTCACCTACTACTAGCGGGCAATCGAACACCGGGGAGCTGTTTTTT. This codes for CASSPTTSGQSNTGELFF.